Shown below are 21 T cell receptor beta chains from a single sample sequenced in a study of blood T cell repertoires in COVID-19. Clones were read by immunoSEQ multiplex PCR, and TCRdb kept only the in-frame ones, dropping some. The sample records over 130,000 clones, around 84% being singletons. Specimen: peripheral blood. The receptors were sampled from a man in his thirties or forties with COVID-19, enrolled during active disease.

This chain links TRBV7-9 with TRBJ1-4; maybe TRBD1 (5 bases). Germline assignment: CDR1 SEHNR and CDR2 FQNEAQ (reference sequence). The ends were cut back, 3 bases at V and 6 bases at J, with 23 bases in the middle. The length of the CDR3 is 18 residues. The CDR3 DNA is TGTGCCAGCAGCTTTAGCGGGGGACGGATTCCACGGGATGAAAAACTGTTTTTT. This gives the protein CASSFSGGRIPRDEKLFF.

CDR3 sequence reads: CASSLLAAQETQYF. The CDR3 region has the DNA TGCGCCAGCAGCCTCCTAGCGGCTCAAGAGACCCAGTACTTC. The rearrangement uses TRBV5-1 and TRBJ2-5, with TRBD2 identical over 7 bases. This CDR3 has 14 residues. V lost 4 bases, J lost 2 bases, and 5 bases stayed unmatched. Germline CDR1 SGHRS, CDR2 YFSETQ.

This clone turned up a few times. The rearrangement joins TRBV13 to TRBJ1-1; D is uncertain. Trimming shortened V by 3 bases and J by 2 bases, and 10 bases separated the two germline ends. Germline loops: CDR1 PRHDT, CDR2 FYEKMQ (reference sequence). There are 14 residues in the CDR3. The CDR3 loop is CASSFRASNTEAFF. The CDR3 coding sequence is TGTGCCAGCAGCTTTCGTGCCAGTAACACTGAAGCTTTCTTT.

The CDR3 loop is CASSLVVGTGTDTQYF. CDR3 bases: TGTGCCAGCAGCTTAGTAGTGGGGACAGGGACAGATACGCAGTATTTT. This chain joins TRBV7-9 and TRBJ2-3; 9 bases are a match to TRBD1. Trimming removed 1 base from V and 3 bases from J; junction bases left unmatched: 5. CDR1 and CDR2 (germline): SEHNR, FQNEAQ (reference sequence). CDR3 length: 16 residues.

This chain connects TRBV4-3 to TRBJ1-2, with D possibly TRBD1 on 6 matching bases. The CDR3 consists of 14 residues. Germline V gene data show CDR1 as LGHNA and CDR2 as YSLEER. V was trimmed by 4 bases and J by 0 bases, leaving 9 bases between them. The CDR3 region is CASSLQGSNYGYTF. The CDR3 DNA reads as TGCGCCAGCAGCCTACAGGGTTCTAACTATGGCTACACCTTC.

The rearrangement links TRBV5-1 to TRBJ1-1; 8 nucleotides agree with TRBD1. Per germline, CDR1 SGHRS and CDR2 YFSETQ. The length of the CDR3 is 15 residues. With V trimmed by 4 bases and J by 1 base, 6 bases remained unmatched. CDR3 residues: CASSRTGGPNTEAFF. In DNA, the CDR3 is TGCGCCAGCAGCCGAACAGGGGGGCCGAACACTGAAGCTTTCTTT. Filled out from reference TRBV5-1 and TRBJ1-1, the complete variable domain reads KAGVTQTPRYLIKTRGQQVTLSCSPISGHRSVSWYQQTPGQGLQFLFEYFSETQRNKGNFPGRFSGRQFSNSRSEMNVSTLELGDSALYLCASSRTGGPNTEAFFGQGTRLTVV.

This rearrangement joins TRBV5-1 to TRBJ1-2, with D unresolved. Per germline, CDR1 SGHRS and CDR2 YFSETQ. The CDR3 totals 14 residues. With 7 bases removed from V and 1 base from J, the gap between germline ends came to 14 bases. The CDR3 reads CASASPSGNYGYTF. The CDR3 bases are TGCGCCAGCGCTTCCCCCAGTGGTAACTATGGCTACACCTTC.

The chain combines TRBV28 with TRBJ1-1; 7 bases align to TRBD1. The CDR3 is made up of 16 amino acids. With V trimmed by 4 bases and J by 1 base, 9 bases remained unmatched. Looked up from germline, CDR1 is MDHEN and CDR2 is SYDVKM. The CDR3 reads CASSSPWDRSNTEAFF. The CDR3 DNA follows: TGTGCCAGCAGTTCACCCTGGGACAGATCGAACACTGAAGCTTTCTTT.

This chain uses TRBV6-5 with TRBJ2-2; 9 nucleotides match TRBD1. The CDR3 runs 15 residues. Germline V CDR1 and CDR2: MNHEY, SVGAGI. J lost 5 bases, V lost 7 bases, and 8 bases had no gene match. The CDR3 bases are TGTGCCAGCACCCTACAGGGGGCGCGGACCGGGGAGCTGTTTTTT. As protein: CASTLQGARTGELFF.

The rearrangement uses TRBV7-2 and TRBJ2-1; 7 positions match TRBD1. V was pared by 3 bases and J by 15 bases, with 11 bases of the junction left unmatched. The CDR3 spans 13 residues. Germline CDR1 reads SGHTA; CDR2 reads FQGNSA. The CDR3 spells CASSLEIKGAPFF. DNA for the CDR3: TGTGCCAGCAGCTTGGAAATCAAGGGGGCGCCGTTCTTC.

Ten or more counts support this clone. The CDR3 is CASSLESRGPLHF. Written as DNA, the CDR3 is TGTGCCAGCAGCTTAGAGTCCAGGGGTCCTCTCCACTTT. The V gene is TRBV7-9, the J gene TRBJ1-6; possibly TRBD1 for D (6 bases). Germline V gene lookup returns CDR1 SEHNR and CDR2 FQNEAQ (reference sequence). This CDR3 is built from 13 residues. Trimming took 1 base from V and 16 from J, leaving 14 bases between them.

The chain is built from TRBV30 and TRBJ2-1; 11 bases map to TRBD2. Germline V gene data show CDR1 as GTSNPN and CDR2 as SVGIG (reference sequence). V lost 3 bases, J lost 5 bases, and 3 bases stayed unmatched. This CDR3 spans 14 amino acids. CDR3 bases: TGTGCCTGGAGAGCTAGCGGGAGGAACAATGAGCAGTTCTTC. Translated, it gives CAWRASGRNNEQFF.

The CDR3 loop reads CASRGGGQRYNEQFF. For the CDR3, the DNA is TGTGCCAGCAGGGGCGGGGGGCAGCGTTACAATGAGCAGTTCTTC. The V and J genes are TRBV7-2 and TRBJ2-1; 8 bases are a match to TRBD2. This CDR3 comprises 15 residues. With 6 bases clipped from V and 4 bases from J, the junction kept 8 bases outside the gene matches. CDR1 and CDR2 from the germline V gene are SGHTA and FQGNSA.

The J gene is TRBJ1-3, the V gene TRBV19; unclear D gene. In germline, CDR1 is LNHDA, CDR2 SQIVND (reference sequence). CDR3 size: 14 residues. Trimming removed 10 bases from V and 1 base from J, with 14 bases in between. In DNA form, the CDR3 reads TGTGCCACCATCTTCTCGGGGTCTGGAAACACCATATATTTT. Encoded protein: CATIFSGSGNTIYF.

The rearrangement joins TRBV29-1 to TRBJ2-7, with D possibly being TRBD1 (8 bases). The V gene lost 5 bases and the J gene lost 3 bases, with 17 bases spanning the gap. The CDR3 extends over 14 amino acids. Germline lookup yields CDR1 SQVTM and CDR2 ANQGSEA. The CDR3 DNA reads as TGCAGCGTTTTACAGGGGGGGATTGGCTACGAGCAGTACTTC. It encodes CSVLQGGIGYEQYF.

The chain has TRBV20-1 and TRBJ1-6; possible D gene TRBD1, 5 bases. V was pared by 3 bases and J by 15 bases, with 24 bases between. This CDR3 comprises 15 residues. From germline, CDR1 is DFQATT and CDR2 SNEGSKA (reference sequence). The CDR3 here is CSASPKVPRGSDLHF. DNA of the CDR3: TGCAGTGCTAGTCCAAAAGTCCCAAGGGGTTCGGACCTCCACTTT.

The J gene is TRBJ1-3, the V gene TRBV3-1 (or the pseudogene TRBV3-2); no reliable D call. Germline loops: CDR1 LGHDT, CDR2 YNNKEL (reference sequence). This CDR3 spans 13 amino acids. V lost 0 bases and J 4 bases, leaving 4 bases between the germline ends. The CDR3 DNA reads TGTGCCAGCAGCCAAGATTCGGGAAACACCATATATTTT. Its protein is CASSQDSGNTIYF.

The chain couples TRBV5-1 to TRBJ1-2, with D maybe TRBD1 (5 bases). This CDR3 contains 13 residues. Germline V gives CDR1 SGHRS, CDR2 YFSETQ. Trimming left V 1 base short and J 2 bases short, with 6 bases between. The CDR3 region is CASSLSGNYGYTF. The CDR3, as DNA: TGCGCCAGCAGCTTGTCAGGGAACTATGGCTACACCTTC.

The J gene is TRBJ1-2, the V gene TRBV29-1; D unclear. Trimming stripped 1 base from V and 6 bases from J, with 12 bases between. CDR1 and CDR2 (germline): SQVTM, ANQGSEA. The CDR3 spans 13 residues. The DNA for the CDR3 is TGCAGCGTTGAAGGCCGCCTAGGTCATGGCTACACCTTC. Its protein product is CSVEGRLGHGYTF. Drawing the rest from reference TRBV29-1 and TRBJ1-2, the complete variable domain is SAVISQKPSRDICQRGTSLTIQCQVDSQVTMMFWYRQQPGQSLTLIATANQGSEATYESGFVIDKFPISRPNLTFSTLTVSNMSPEDSSIYLCSVEGRLGHGYTFGSGTRLTVV.

This clone ranks as medium-sized (0.01 to 0.1%). The sample carries other DNA sequences with the same CDR3. The chain is built from TRBV6-4 and TRBJ2-2, with D perhaps TRBD2 (6 bases). Per the germline V gene, CDR1 is MRHNA and CDR2 is SNTAGT. The CDR3 extends over 13 amino acids. Trimming removed 4 bases at V and 3 bases at J, with 6 bases between. The CDR3 coding sequence is TGTGCCAGCAGTGCGGGAGACACCGGGGAGCTGTTTTTT. Protein: CASSAGDTGELFF.

The rearrangement uses TRBV24-1 and TRBJ1-1, with TRBD1 matching over 8 bases. Germline V lookup: CDR1 KGHDR, CDR2 SFDVKD. With 1 base clipped from V and 3 bases from J, the junction kept 21 bases outside the gene matches. The CDR3 contains 21 residues. CDR3 bases: TGTGCCACCAGTGATTTAGACCTCAGGGGGCGCGAGGTAAGAAGCGACACTGAAGCTTTCTTT. Amino acid sequence: CATSDLDLRGREVRSDTEAFF.